These T cell receptor beta chains were read from a single sample in a study of beta chain features in type 1 diabetes. Sequenced by immunoSEQ multiplex PCR; TCRdb stores in-frame clones only, minus some. The repertoire holds 900,000 or so clones, 15% to 20% seen once, with around 0.02% in the top ten. Sequencing was performed on naive CD4+ T cells from blood. These receptor sequences come from a woman between 18 and 30 years old in good health. CDR3s include the opening cysteine and the closing phenylalanine or tryptophan. The D gene is left open where the match is weak. Some rows mark clone size as missing; the rest say once, few, many or name a class of expanded clone.

TRBV18,TRBJ1-2,TRBD1,14,few,TGTGCCAGCTCAACCGGGGACAGGGTTAGCGGCTACACCTTC,CASSTGDRVSGYTF
TRBV5-8,TRBJ2-5,NA,14,NA,TGTGCCAGCAGCTTGCAAGGACGGGGCGAGACCCAGTACTTC,CASSLQGRGETQYF
TRBV13,TRBJ2-7,TRBD2,16,NA,TGTGCCAGCAGCCCCCGGCCGACTAGCGGGCACTACGAGCAGTACTTC,CASSPRPTSGHYEQYF
TRBV29-1,TRBJ2-4,TRBD1,15,NA,TGCAGCGTCAAGACAGGGGGCGATCACAAAAACATTCAGTACTTC,CSVKTGGDHKNIQYF
TRBV28,TRBJ2-5,NA,14,few,TGTGCCAGCAGTTTAGTCTCTGAGTGGGAGACCCAGTACTTC,CASSLVSEWETQYF
TRBV7-3,TRBJ2-4,NA,12,NA,TGTGCCAGCAGCCTTGAAACTACGGTTCAGTACTTC,CASSLETTVQYF
TRBV28,TRBJ2-7,TRBD2,16,NA,TGTGCCAGCAGTTCCCAGGGTAGCGGGAGGGAGGAAGAGCAGTACTTC,CASSSQGSGREEEQYF
TRBV27,TRBJ2-1,NA,12,NA,TGTGCCAGCAGTTCTCAATTAAGGGGGGAGTTCTTC,CASSSQLRGEFF
TRBV5-4,TRBJ2-5,NA,13,NA,TGTGCCAGCAAATCCGGGGGCGGACAGACCCAGTACTTC,CASKSGGGQTQYF
TRBV4-1,TRBJ2-2,NA,18,NA,TGCGCCAGCACTACCCTTATAGCGTACCCCCGCGACACCGGGGAGCTGTTTTTT,CASTTLIAYPRDTGELFF
TRBV7-2,TRBJ2-2,NA,15,NA,TGTGCCAGCAGCTCAGGTCTTCGTGACACCGGGGAGCTGTTTTTT,CASSSGLRDTGELFF
TRBV7-9,TRBJ2-1,NA,13,few,TGTGCCAGCAGCTTAGCGGGAGTAGGGGAGCAGTTCTTC,CASSLAGVGEQFF
TRBV10-3,TRBJ2-5,TRBD1,13,few,TGTGCCATTGCCTGGGACAGTCAAGAGACCCAGTACTTC,CAIAWDSQETQYF
TRBV5-1,TRBJ1-2,NA,14,NA,TGCGCCAGCAGCGACCCCAGGGTGAGCTATGGCTACACCTTC,CASSDPRVSYGYTF
TRBV18,TRBJ2-7,TRBD2,17,NA,TGTGCCAGCTCACTGACTAGCGGGAGGGCCAACTCCTACGAGCAGTACTTC,CASSLTSGRANSYEQYF
TRBV2,TRBJ1-1,NA,14,few,TGTGCCAGCAGGGACGAAACAGGGAACACTGAAGCTTTCTTT,CASRDETGNTEAFF
TRBV7-9,TRBJ2-3,NA,13,NA,TGTGCCAGCAGCTCTGGGGACACAGATACGCAGTATTTT,CASSSGDTDTQYF
TRBV7-2,TRBJ2-7,NA,14,NA,TGTGCCAGCAGCTTAATCGCGGGCCCCTACGAGCAGTACTTC,CASSLIAGPYEQYF
TRBV20-1,TRBJ2-5,NA,9,few,TGCAGTGTCGGGGAGACCCAGTACTTC,CSVGETQYF
TRBV18,TRBJ2-2,TRBD2,17,NA,TGTGCCAGCTCACCACAGGTAGCGGGAGTCGACACCGGGGAGCTGTTTTTT,CASSPQVAGVDTGELFF
TRBV2,TRBJ2-2,TRBD2,16,few,TGTGCCAGCAACCCGCGTAGCGGGCTTAACACCGGGGAGCTGTTTTTT,CASNPRSGLNTGELFF
TRBV5-1,TRBJ2-7,NA,14,NA,TGCGCCAGCAGCTTGGCGGTGAGCTCCTACGAGCAGTACTTC,CASSLAVSSYEQYF
TRBV14,TRBJ2-7,TRBD1,15,NA,TGTGCCAGCAGCCAGGCCGGGACAGGGGGACGCGAGCAGTACTTC,CASSQAGTGGREQYF
TRBV6-1,TRBJ2-5,NA,14,NA,TGTGCCAGCAGTGGAGGGGGGGTTGGCGAGACCCAGTACTTC,CASSGGGVGETQYF
TRBV28,TRBJ1-2,NA,13,few,TGTGCCAGCAGCCAATCATACAGCTATGGCTACACCTTC,CASSQSYSYGYTF
TRBV6-1,TRBJ1-5,NA,12,NA,TGTGCCAGCAGACGGGACATTCAGCCCCAGCATTTT,CASRRDIQPQHF
TRBV9,TRBJ1-1,NA,15,NA,TGTGCCAGCAGCGTAGGGGGAAGAGGGGAGGCTGAAGCTTTCTTT,CASSVGGRGEAEAFF
TRBV11-2,TRBJ2-5,NA,14,NA,TGTGCCAGCAGCTTAGGGTTGTTTGGAGAGACCCAGTACTTC,CASSLGLFGETQYF
TRBV7-2,TRBJ2-1,NA,14,NA,TGTGCCAGCAGCTTAAAGCGGGCTGGGAATGAGCAGTTCTTC,CASSLKRAGNEQFF
TRBV18,TRBJ2-5,TRBD2,14,few,TGTGCCAGCTCAACTACTAGCGGCCAAGAGACCCAGTACTTC,CASSTTSGQETQYF
TRBV7-9,TRBJ1-2,TRBD1,16,few,TGTGCCAGCAGCTTCACGGGACAGGGGCCAAGCTATGGCTACACCTTC,CASSFTGQGPSYGYTF
TRBV18,TRBJ1-5,TRBD1,15,NA,TGTGCCAGCTCACCACCGGGACAGGGAAATCAGCCCCAGCATTTT,CASSPPGQGNQPQHF
TRBV5-4,TRBJ2-2,TRBD2,20,few,TGTGCCAGCAGCCAGAGGTCCCCGGGACTAGCGGGAGTTTACACCGGGGAGCTGTTTTTT,CASSQRSPGLAGVYTGELFF
TRBV7-2,TRBJ1-5,NA,15,few,TGTGCCAGCAGCCGAGGGGGGGGTGTCGCCGCGCCCCAGCATTTT,CASSRGGGVAAPQHF
TRBV6-1,TRBJ2-5,NA,16,few,TGTGCCATCAGTGCCATGGGGACCACACATGGCGAGACCCAGTACTTC,CAISAMGTTHGETQYF
TRBV10-3,TRBJ2-3,TRBD2,18,NA,TGTGCCATCAGTGCACGCACCCTGACTAGCCCAACCACAGATACGCAGTATTTT,CAISARTLTSPTTDTQYF
TRBV18,TRBJ1-1,TRBD1,15,NA,TGTGCCAGCTCACCCCCAGGGGGGCGCGGGACTGAAGCTTTCTTT,CASSPPGGRGTEAFF
TRBV6-4,TRBJ2-7,TRBD2,15,few,TGTGCCAGCTCTACGCTCGGGACTAGCTTCCTCGAGCAGTACTTC,CASSTLGTSFLEQYF
TRBV9,TRBJ2-1,TRBD2,19,few,TGTGCCAGCAGCGTACACGCCGGGACTAGCGGGAGGGCCGACAATGAGCAGTTCTTC,CASSVHAGTSGRADNEQFF
TRBV7-6,TRBJ2-5,NA,11,few,TGTGCCAGCGGCAGCCAAGAGACCCAGTACTTC,CASGSQETQYF
TRBV9,TRBJ2-3,NA,12,NA,TGTGCCAGCAGCGTAGCAACAGATACGCAGTATTTT,CASSVATDTQYF
TRBV14,TRBJ1-2,NA,14,few,TGTGCCAGCAGCCCGGACGGATTTGGGTATGGCTACACCTTC,CASSPDGFGYGYTF
TRBV28,TRBJ1-1,NA,13,NA,TGTGCCAGCAGGCGGGGGTTGAACACTGAAGCTTTCTTT,CASRRGLNTEAFF
TRBV28,TRBJ2-3,TRBD2,16,NA,TGTGCCAGCAGTCCCCTTGATAGCGGGAGATCAGATACGCAGTATTTT,CASSPLDSGRSDTQYF
TRBV6-1,TRBJ2-7,TRBD2,13,few,TGTGCCAGCAGTCAGCGGGAGACCTACGAGCAGTACTTC,CASSQRETYEQYF
TRBV9,TRBJ2-1,TRBD2,16,NA,TGTGCCAGCAGCGTCGGGACTAGCGGGGGATACAATGAGCAGTTCTTC,CASSVGTSGGYNEQFF
TRBV5-1,TRBJ2-1,NA,13,NA,TGCGCCAGCAGCCTGATGCTGGACAATGAGCAGTTCTTC,CASSLMLDNEQFF
TRBV28,TRBJ2-3,NA,15,few,TGTGCCAGCAGGATCGGAGGGACTAGCACAGATACGCAGTATTTT,CASRIGGTSTDTQYF
TRBV6-5,TRBJ2-7,TRBD2,14,NA,TGTGCCAGCAGTATTGCGGGAGGGATCCACGAGCAGTACTTC,CASSIAGGIHEQYF
TRBV9,TRBJ2-1,NA,15,few,TGTGCCAGCAGCGACGGGCTAAGCTCCTACAATGAGCAGTTCTTC,CASSDGLSSYNEQFF
TRBV19,TRBJ2-2,NA,15,NA,TGTGCCACCCCCTCAGGGCGGACGAACACCGGGGAGCTGTTTTTT,CATPSGRTNTGELFF
TRBV2,TRBJ1-1,NA,15,NA,TGTGCCAGCAGCGGACCGTACAGGGCGAACACTGAAGCTTTCTTT,CASSGPYRANTEAFF
TRBV29-1,TRBJ1-2,TRBD1,15,few,TGCAGCGTTGAAGACCGGACAGGGGGCGTTAAGGGCTACACCTTC,CSVEDRTGGVKGYTF
TRBV28,TRBJ2-1,NA,11,NA,TGTGCCAGCAGTTTATCGGGTGAGCAGTTCTTC,CASSLSGEQFF
TRBV5-1,TRBJ2-1,TRBD1,15,NA,TGCGCCAGCAGCCGCGAAACCGGGACAGGGAATGAGCAGTTCTTC,CASSRETGTGNEQFF